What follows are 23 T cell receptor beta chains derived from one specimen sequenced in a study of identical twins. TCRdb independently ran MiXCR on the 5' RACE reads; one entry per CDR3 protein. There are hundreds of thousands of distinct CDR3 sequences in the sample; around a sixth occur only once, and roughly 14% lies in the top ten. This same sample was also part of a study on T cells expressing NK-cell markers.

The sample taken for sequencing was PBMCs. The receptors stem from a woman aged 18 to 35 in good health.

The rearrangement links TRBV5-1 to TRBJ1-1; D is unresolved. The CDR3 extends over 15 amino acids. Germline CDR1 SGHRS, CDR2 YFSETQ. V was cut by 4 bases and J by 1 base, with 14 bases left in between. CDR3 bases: TGCGCCAGCAGCCCGGACCCATTAGGGAACACTGAAGCTTTCTTT. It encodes CASSPDPLGNTEAFF.

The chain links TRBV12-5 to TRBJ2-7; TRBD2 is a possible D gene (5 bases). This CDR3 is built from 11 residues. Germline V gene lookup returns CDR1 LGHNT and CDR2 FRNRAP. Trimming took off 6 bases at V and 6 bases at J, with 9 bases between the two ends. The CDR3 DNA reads TGTGCTAGTGGGACCCGGGGCGAGCAGTACTTC. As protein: CASGTRGEQYF. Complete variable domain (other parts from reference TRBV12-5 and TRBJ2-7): DARVTQTPRHKVTEMGQEVTMRCQPILGHNTVFWYRQTMMQGLELLAYFRNRAPLDDSGMPKDRFSAEMPDATLATLKIQPSEPRDSAVYFCASGTRGEQYFGPGTRLTVT.

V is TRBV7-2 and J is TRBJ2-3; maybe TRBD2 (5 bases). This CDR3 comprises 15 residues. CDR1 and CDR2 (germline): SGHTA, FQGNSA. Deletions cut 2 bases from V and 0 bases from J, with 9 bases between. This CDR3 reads CASSLLAPSTDTQYF. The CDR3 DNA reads TGTGCCAGCAGCTTACTAGCACCTAGCACAGATACGCAGTATTTT.

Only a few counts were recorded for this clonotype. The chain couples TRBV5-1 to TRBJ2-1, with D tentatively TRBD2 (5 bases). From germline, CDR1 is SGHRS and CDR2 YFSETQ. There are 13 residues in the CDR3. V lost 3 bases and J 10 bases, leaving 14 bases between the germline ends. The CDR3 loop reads CASSWSSSSEQFF. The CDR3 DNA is TGCGCCAGCAGCTGGTCATCTAGCAGCGAGCAGTTCTTC.

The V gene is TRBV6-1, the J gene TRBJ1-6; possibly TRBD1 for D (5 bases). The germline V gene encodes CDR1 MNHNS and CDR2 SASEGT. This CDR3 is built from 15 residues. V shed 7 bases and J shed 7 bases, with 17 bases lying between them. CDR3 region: CASNSTGVGNSPLHF. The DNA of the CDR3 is TGTGCCAGCAACTCCACGGGGGTGGGCAATTCACCCCTCCACTTT.

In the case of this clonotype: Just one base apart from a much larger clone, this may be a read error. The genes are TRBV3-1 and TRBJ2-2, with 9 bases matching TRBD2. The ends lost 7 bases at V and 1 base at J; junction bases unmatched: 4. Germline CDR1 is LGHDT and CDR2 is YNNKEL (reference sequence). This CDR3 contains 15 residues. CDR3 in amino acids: CASNPLAGNTGELFF. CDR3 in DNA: TGTGCCAGCAACCCACTAGCGGGGAACACCGGGGAGCTGTTTTTT.

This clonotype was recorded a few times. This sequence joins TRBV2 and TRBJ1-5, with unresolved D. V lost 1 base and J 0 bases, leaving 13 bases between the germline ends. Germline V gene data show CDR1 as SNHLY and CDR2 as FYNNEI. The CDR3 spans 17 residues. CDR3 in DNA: TGTGCCAGCAGTGAAGGCCCTCTTGGTACTAGCAATCAGCCCCAGCATTTT. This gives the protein CASSEGPLGTSNQPQHF.

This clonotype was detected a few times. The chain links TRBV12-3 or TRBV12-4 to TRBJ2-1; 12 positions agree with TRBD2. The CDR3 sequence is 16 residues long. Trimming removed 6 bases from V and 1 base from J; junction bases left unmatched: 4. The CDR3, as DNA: TGTGCCAGCAGGTCCCTAGCGGGAGGGTCCTACAATGAGCAGTTCTTC. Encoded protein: CASRSLAGGSYNEQFF.

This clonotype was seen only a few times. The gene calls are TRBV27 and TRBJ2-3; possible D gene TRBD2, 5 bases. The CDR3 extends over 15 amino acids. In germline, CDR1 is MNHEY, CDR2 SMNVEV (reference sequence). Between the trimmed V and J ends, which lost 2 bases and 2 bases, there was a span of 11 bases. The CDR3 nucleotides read TGTGCCAGCAGTTTAAGTCTAGCATTCACAGATACGCAGTATTTT. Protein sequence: CASSLSLAFTDTQYF.

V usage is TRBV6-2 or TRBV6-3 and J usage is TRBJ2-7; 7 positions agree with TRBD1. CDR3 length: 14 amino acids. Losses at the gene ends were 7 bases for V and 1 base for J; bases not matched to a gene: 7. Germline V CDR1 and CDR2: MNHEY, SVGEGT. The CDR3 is CASKRGPTSYEQYF. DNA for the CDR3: TGTGCCAGCAAAAGGGGGCCCACTTCCTACGAGCAGTACTTC.

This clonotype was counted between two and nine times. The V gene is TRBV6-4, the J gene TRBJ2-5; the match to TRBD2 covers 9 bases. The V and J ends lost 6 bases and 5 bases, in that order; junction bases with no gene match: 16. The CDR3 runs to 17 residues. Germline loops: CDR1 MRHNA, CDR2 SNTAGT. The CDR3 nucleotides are TGTGCCAGCAGGGGGGGTGGGACTAGCCGGACGTCGGAGACCCAGTACTTC. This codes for CASRGGGTSRTSETQYF.

CDR3 sequence: CASTISGGFYNEQFF. In nucleotides, the CDR3 is TGTGCCAGCACTATTAGCGGGGGCTTCTACAATGAGCAGTTCTTC. The chain combines TRBV27 with TRBJ2-1; 9 bases fit TRBD2. This CDR3 is built from 15 residues. Germline V gene lookup returns CDR1 MNHEY and CDR2 SMNVEV (reference sequence). V was pared by 7 bases and J by 3 bases, with 7 bases of the junction left unmatched.

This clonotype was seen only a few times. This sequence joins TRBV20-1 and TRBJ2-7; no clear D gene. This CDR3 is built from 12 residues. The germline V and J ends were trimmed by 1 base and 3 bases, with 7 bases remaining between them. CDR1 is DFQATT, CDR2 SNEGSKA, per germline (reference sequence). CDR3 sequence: CSARVGDYEQYF. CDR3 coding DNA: TGCAGTGCTAGAGTAGGTGACTACGAGCAGTACTTC.

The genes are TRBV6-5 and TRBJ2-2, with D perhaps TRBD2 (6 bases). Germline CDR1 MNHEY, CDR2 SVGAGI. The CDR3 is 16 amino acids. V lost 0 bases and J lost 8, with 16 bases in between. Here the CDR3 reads CASSYSGTSQGGELFF. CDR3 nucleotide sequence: TGTGCCAGCAGTTACTCGGGGACTTCACAAGGGGGGGAGCTGTTTTTT.

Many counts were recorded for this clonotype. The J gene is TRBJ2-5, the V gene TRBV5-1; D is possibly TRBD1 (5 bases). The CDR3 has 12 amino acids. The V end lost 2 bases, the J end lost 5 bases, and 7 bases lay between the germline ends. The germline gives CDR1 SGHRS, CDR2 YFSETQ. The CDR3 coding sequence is TGCGCCAGCAGCTTAAAGGGGGAGACCCAGTACTTC. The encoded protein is CASSLKGETQYF.

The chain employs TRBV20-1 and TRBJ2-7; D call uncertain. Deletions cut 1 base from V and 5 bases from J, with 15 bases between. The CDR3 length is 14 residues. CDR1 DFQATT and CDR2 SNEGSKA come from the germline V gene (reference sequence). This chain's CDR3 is CSARGRLKTHEQYF. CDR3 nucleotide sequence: TGCAGTGCTAGAGGCCGACTCAAGACCCACGAGCAGTACTTC.

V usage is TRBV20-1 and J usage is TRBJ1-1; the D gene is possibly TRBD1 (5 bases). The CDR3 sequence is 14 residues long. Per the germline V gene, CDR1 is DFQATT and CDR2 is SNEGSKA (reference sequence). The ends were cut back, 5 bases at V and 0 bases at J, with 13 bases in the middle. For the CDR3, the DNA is TGCAGTGCTCTCGGACATGGGATGAACACTGAAGCTTTCTTT. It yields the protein CSALGHGMNTEAFF.

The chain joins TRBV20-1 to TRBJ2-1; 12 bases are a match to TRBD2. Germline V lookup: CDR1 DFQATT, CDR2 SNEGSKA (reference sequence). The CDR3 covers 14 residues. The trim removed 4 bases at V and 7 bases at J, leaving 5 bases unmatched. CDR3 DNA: TGCAGTGCTATCGGACTAGCGGGAACGAATGAGCAGTTCTTC. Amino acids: CSAIGLAGTNEQFF.

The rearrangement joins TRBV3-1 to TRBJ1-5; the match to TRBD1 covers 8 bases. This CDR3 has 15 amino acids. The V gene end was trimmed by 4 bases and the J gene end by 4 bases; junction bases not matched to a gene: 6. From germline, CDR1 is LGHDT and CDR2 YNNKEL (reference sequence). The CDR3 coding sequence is TGTGCCAGCAGCCCCCGACAGGGGACGAATCAGCCCCAGCATTTT. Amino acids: CASSPRQGTNQPQHF. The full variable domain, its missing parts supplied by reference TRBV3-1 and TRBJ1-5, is DTAVSQTPKYLVTQMGNDKSIKCEQNLGHDTMYWYKQDSKKFLKIMFSYNNKELIINETVPNRFSPKSPDKAHLNLHINSLELGDSAVYFCASSPRQGTNQPQHFGDGTRLSIL.

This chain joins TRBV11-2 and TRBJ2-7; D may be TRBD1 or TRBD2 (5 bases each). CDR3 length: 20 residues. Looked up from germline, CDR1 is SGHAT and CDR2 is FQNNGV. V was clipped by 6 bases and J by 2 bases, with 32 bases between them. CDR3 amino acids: CASRERGTRLLPALTYEQYF. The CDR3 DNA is TGTGCCAGCAGGGAACGAGGGACCCGCCTTCTCCCCGCGCTCACCTACGAGCAGTACTTC.

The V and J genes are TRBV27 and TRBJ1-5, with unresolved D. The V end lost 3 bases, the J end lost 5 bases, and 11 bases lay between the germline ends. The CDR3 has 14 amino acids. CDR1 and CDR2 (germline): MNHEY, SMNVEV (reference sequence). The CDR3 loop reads CASSLVRGYQPQHF. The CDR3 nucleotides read TGTGCCAGCAGTTTGGTGAGAGGGTATCAGCCCCAGCATTTT.

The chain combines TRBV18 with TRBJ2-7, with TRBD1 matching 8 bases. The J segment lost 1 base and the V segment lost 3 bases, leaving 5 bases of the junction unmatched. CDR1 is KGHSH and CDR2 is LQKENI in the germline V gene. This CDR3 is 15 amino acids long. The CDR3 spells CASSPDGQGSYEQYF. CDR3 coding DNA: TGTGCCAGCTCACCCGACGGACAGGGATCCTACGAGCAGTACTTC.

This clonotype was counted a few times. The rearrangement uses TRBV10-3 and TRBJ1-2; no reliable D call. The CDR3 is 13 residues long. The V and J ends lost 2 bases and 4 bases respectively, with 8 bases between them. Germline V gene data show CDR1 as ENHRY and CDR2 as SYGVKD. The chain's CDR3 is CAISEGVPYGYTF. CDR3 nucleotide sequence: TGTGCCATCAGTGAGGGGGTTCCCTATGGCTACACCTTC.